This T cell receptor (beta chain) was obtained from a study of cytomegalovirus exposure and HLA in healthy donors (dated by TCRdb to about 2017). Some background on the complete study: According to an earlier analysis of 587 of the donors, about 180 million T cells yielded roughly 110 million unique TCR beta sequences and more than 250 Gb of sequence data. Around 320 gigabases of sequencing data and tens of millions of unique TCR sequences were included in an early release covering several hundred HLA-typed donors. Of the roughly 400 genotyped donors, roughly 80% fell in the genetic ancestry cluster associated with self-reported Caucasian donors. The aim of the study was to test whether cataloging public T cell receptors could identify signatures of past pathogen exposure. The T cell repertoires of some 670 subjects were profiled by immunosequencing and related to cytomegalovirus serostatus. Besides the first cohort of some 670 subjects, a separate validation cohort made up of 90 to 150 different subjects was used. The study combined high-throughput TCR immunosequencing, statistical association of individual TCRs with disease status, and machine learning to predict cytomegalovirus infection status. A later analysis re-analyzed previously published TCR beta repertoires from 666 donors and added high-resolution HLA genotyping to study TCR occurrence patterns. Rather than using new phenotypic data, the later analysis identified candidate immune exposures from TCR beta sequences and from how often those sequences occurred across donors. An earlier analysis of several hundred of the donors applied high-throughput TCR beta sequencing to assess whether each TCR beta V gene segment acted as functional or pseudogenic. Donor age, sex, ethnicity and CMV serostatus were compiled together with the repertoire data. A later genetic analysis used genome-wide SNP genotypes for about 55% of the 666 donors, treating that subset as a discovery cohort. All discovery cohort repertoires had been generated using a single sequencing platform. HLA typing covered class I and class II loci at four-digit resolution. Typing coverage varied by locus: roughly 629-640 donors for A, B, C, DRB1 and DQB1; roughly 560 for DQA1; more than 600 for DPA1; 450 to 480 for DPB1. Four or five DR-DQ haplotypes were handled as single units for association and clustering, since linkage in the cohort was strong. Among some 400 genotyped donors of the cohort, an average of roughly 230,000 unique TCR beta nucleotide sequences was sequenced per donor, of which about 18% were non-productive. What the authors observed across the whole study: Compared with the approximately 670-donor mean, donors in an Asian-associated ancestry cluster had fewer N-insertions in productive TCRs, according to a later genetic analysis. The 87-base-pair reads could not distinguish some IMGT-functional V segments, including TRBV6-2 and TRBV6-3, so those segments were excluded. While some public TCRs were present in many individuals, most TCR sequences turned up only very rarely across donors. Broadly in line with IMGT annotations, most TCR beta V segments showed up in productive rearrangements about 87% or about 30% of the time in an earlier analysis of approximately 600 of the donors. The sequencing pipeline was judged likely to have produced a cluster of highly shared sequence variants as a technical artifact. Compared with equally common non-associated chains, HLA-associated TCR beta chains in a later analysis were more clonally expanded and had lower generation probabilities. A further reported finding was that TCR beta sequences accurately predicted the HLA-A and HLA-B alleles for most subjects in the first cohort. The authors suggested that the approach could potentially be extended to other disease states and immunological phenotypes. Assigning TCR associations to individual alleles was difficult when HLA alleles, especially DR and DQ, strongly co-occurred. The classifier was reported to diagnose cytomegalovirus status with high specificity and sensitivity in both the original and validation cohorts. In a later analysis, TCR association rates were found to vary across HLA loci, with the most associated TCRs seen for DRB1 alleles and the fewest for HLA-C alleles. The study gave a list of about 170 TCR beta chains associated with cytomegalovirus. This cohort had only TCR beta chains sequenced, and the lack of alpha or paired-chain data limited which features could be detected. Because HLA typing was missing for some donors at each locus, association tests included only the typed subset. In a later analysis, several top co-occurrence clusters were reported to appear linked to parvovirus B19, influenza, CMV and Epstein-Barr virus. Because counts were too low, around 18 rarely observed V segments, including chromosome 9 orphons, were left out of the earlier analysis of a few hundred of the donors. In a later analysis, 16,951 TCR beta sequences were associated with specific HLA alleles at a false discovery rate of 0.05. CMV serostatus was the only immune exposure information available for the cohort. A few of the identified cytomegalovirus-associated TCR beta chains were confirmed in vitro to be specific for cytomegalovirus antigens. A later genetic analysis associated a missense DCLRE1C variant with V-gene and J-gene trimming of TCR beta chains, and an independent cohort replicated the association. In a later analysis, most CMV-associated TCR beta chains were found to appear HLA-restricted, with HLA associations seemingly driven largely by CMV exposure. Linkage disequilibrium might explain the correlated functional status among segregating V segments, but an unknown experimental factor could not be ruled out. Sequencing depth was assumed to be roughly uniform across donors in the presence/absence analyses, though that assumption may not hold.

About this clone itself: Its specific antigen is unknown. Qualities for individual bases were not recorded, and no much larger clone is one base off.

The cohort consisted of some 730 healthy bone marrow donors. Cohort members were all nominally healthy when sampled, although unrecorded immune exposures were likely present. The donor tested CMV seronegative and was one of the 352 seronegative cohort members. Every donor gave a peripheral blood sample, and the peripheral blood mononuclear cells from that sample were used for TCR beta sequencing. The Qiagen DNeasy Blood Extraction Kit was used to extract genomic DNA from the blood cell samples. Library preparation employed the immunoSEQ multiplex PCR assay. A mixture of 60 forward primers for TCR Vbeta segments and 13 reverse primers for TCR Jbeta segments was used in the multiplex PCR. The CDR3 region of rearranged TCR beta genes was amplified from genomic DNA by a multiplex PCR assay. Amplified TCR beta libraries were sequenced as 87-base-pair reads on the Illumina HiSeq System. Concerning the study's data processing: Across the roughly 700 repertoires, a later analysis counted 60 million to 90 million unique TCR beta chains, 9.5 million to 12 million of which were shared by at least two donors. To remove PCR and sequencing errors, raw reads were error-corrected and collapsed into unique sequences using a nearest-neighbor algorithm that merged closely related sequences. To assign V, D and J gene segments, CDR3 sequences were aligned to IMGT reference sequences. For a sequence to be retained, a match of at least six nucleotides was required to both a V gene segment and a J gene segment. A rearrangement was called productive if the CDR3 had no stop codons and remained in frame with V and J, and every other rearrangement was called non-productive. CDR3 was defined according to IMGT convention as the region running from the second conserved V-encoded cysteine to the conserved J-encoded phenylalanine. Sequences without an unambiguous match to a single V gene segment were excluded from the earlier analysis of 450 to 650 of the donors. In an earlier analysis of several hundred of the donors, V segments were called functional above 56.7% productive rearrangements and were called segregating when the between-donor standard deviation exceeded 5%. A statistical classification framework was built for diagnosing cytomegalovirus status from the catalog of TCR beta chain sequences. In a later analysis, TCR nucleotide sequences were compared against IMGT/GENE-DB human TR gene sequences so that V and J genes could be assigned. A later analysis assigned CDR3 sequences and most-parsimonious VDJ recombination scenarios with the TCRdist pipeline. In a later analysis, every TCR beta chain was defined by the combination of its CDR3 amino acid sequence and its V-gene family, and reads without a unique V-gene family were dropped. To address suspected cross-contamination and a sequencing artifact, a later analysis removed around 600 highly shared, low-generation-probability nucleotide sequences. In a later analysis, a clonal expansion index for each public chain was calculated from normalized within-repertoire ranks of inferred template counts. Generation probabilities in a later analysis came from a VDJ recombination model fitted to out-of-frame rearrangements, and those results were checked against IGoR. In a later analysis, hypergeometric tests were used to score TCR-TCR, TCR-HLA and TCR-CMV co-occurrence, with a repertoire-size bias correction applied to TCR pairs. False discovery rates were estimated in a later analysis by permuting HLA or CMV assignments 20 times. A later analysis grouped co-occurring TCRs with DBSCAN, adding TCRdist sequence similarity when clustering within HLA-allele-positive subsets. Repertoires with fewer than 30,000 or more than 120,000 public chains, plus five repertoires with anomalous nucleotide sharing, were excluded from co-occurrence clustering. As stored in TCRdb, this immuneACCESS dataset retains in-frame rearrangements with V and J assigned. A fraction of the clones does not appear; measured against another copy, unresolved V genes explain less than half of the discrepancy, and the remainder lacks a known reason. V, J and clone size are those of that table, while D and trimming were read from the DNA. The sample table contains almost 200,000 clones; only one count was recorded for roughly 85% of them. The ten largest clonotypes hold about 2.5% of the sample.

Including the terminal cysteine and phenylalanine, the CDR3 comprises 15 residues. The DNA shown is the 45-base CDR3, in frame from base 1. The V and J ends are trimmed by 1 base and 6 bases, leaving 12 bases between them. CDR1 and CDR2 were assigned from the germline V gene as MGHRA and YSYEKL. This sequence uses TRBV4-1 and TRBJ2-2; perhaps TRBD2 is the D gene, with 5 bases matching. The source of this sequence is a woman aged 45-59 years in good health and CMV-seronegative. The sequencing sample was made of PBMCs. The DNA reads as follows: TGCGCCAGCAGCCAAGTATCGGGGTCCCCCGGGGAGCTGTTTTTT. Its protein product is CASSQVSGSPGELFF.